This T cell receptor beta chain was captured by sequencing in a study of T cell repertoires in cytomegalovirus infection (dated by TCRdb to about 2019). Concerning the study at large: Because public TCR beta signatures pointed to carriage of CMV infection together with the matching HLA type, the HLA type of each donor mattered for the analysis. Study-level results and caveats: In both this cohort and an independent cohort of some 350 donors, the cumulative frequency of public TCR beta family members distinguished carriers of CMV infection plus the relevant HLA type. The ex vivo response was dominated by HLA-C-restricted CMV-specific TCR beta clonotypes, which also provided the single most frequent clonotype in two of eight donors.

Sequencing used an Illumina HiSeq 1500. Through fastp at Q25 and MiXCR, TCRdb rebuilt clones from the public reads, retaining in-frame beta chains. Each CDR3 protein appears once, grouped with its most common genes and DNA. For this sample there are under 850,000 distinct CDR3 sequences; 35% appear just once. The ten largest clones take up roughly 2.9% of the sample. As to this clonotype: Which antigen it targets is not known. No base qualities exist here, and no much larger clone lies one base off it.

Between the V and J ends, shortened by 6 bases and 6 bases respectively, the junction contains 18 bases. Spanning cysteine to phenylalanine, the CDR3 consists of 15 amino acids. Only the CDR3 region is kept as DNA, spanning 45 bases read in frame from base 1. CDR1 and CDR2 (SNHLY, FYNNEI) derive from the germline V gene. The rearranged segments are TRBV2 and TRBJ1-5, and possibly TRBD1, on 5 matching bases. Input material: PBMCs. This sequence was found in a human donor in good health (CMV status not recorded). Some clones in this sample may be carry-over from other donors' samples. CDR3 protein: CASSPVRGVGQPQHF. The nucleotides read TGTGCCAGCAGCCCTGTTCGGGGGGTTGGTCAGCCCCAGCATTTT.